These 7 T cell receptor beta chains were sequenced from one sample in a study of blood T cell repertoires in COVID-19. TCRdb keeps only in-frame clones here, not all; method: immunoSEQ multiplex PCR. The sample includes some 41,000 clones, around 82% of them seen just once. The sequencing sample was made of peripheral blood. Source of these receptors: a woman of 80 years or more with active or convalescent COVID-19.

The chain joins TRBV27 to TRBJ2-1, with 12 bases identical to TRBD2. With V trimmed by 6 bases and J by 4 bases, 4 bases remained unmatched. Per germline, CDR1 MNHEY and CDR2 SMNVEV (reference sequence). The CDR3 totals 15 residues. The CDR3 DNA sequence: TGTGCCAGCAGGCTAGCGGGAGGGCCTTACAATGAGCAGTTCTTC. Translated, it gives CASRLAGGPYNEQFF.

This clone was seen just once. The chain carries TRBV10-3 and TRBJ2-1; D is perhaps TRBD2 (6 bases). V was pared by 0 bases and J by 0 bases, with 9 bases between. The CDR3 has 16 residues. Germline CDR1 ENHRY, CDR2 SYGVKD. DNA of the CDR3: TGTGCCATCAGTGAGTCGGGAGGTCGCTCCTACAATGAGCAGTTCTTC. This sequence encodes CAISESGGRSYNEQFF.

The chain employs TRBV9 and TRBJ1-3; D is possibly TRBD1 (5 bases). The CDR3 extends over 13 amino acids. V dropped 8 bases and J dropped 1 base, with 10 bases sitting between them. CDR1 is SGDLS, CDR2 YYNGEE, per germline. The CDR3 coding sequence is TGTGCCAGTGGGGGGTTGTCTGGAAACACCATATATTTT. As protein: CASGGLSGNTIYF.

The CDR3 DNA follows: TGTGCCAGCAGTTTACGACAGGGGGATGGCTACACCTTC. Translating it yields CASSLRQGDGYTF. The J gene is TRBJ1-2, the V gene TRBV12-3 or TRBV12-4, with 9 positions matching TRBD1. The CDR3 length is 13 residues. V trimming: 2 bases; J trimming: 6 bases; junction bases outside the gene matches: 1.

This chain joins TRBV7-2 and TRBJ1-5; D gene uncertain. The CDR3 contains 14 residues. Deletions cut 1 base from V and 4 bases from J, with 8 bases between. CDR1 is SGHTA and CDR2 is FQGNSA in the germline V gene. The CDR3 here is CASSLGGENQPQHF. The CDR3 coding sequence is TGTGCCAGCAGCTTAGGCGGGGAGAATCAGCCCCAGCATTTT.

V is TRBV30 and J is TRBJ2-2, with D possibly matching TRBD1 (5 bases). Germline CDR1 GTSNPN, CDR2 SVGIG (reference sequence). This CDR3 spans 17 amino acids. V lost 0 bases to trimming and J lost 8 bases, with 22 bases between them. CDR3 residues: CAWSVEWGRASMGELFF. DNA of the CDR3: TGTGCCTGGAGTGTAGAGTGGGGCAGGGCCTCCATGGGGGAGCTGTTTTTT.

This clone has a single count. The rearrangement links TRBV6-1 to TRBJ1-1; a weak D match, TRBD1 (5 bases). This CDR3 region has 15 residues. The V gene's germline CDR1 is MNHNS and CDR2 SASEGT. Trimming stripped 1 base from V and 1 base from J, with 10 bases between. In DNA form, the CDR3 reads TGTGCCAGCAGTGAAGGGGGCGCGGCGAACACTGAAGCTTTCTTT. Protein sequence: CASSEGGAANTEAFF.